This T cell receptor beta chain was sequenced in a study of read filtering for tumor transcriptome and immune sequencing. From roughly 390 ng of RNA, a library with molecular barcoded alpha/delta and beta/gamma adaptors was made. TCRdb ran MiXCR on the reads and lists one entry per CDR3 protein. Among approximately 40,000 distinct CDR3 sequences listed, approximately 14% were seen once. Germline V lookup: CDR1 SEHNR, CDR2 FQNEAQ (reference sequence). Losses at the gene ends were 4 bases for V and 7 bases for J; bases not matched to a gene: 10. There are 15 residues in the CDR3. The TCR was taken from a donor older than 35 with multiple myeloma. The sample was a population of CD138-negative cells sorted from bone marrow. The genes are TRBV7-9 and TRBJ1-1; TRBD1 matches 9 bases. The CDR3 sequence: CASSSGQGSGNEAFF. The CDR3 coding sequence is TGTGCCAGCAGCTCTGGACAGGGGAGTGGTAATGAAGCTTTCTTT.